These 2 T cell receptor beta chains share one sample of origin, sequenced in a study of neurological immune-mediated disorders. TCRdb re-derived calls from the 5' RACE reads in MiXCR, one entry per CDR3 protein. The sample yields 95,000 to 110,000 distinct CDR3 sequences, 10% to 14% seen once. The sample's time point: longitudinal time-point 3. Sequenced sample: PBMCs. The receptor source for this set is a female donor with HTLV-1-associated myelopathy (HAM/TSP).

The gene calls are TRBV6-6 and TRBJ2-5; D gene unclear. The CDR3 length is 13 residues. Trimming cost V 7 bases and J 4 bases, with 13 bases left between them. Germline V gene sequence: CDR1 MNHNY, CDR2 SVGAGI (reference sequence). CDR3 residues: CASISFFGETQYF. CDR3 coding DNA: TGTGCCAGCATATCCTTCTTCGGAGAGACCCAGTACTTC.

The chain joins TRBV27 to TRBJ1-2, with 11 bases aligning to TRBD1. CDR1 MNHEY and CDR2 SMNVEV come from the germline V gene (reference sequence). V lost 4 bases and J lost 2; bases outside the gene matches: 3. This CDR3 contains 15 residues. This chain's CDR3 is CASSSRTGGNYGYTF. In DNA form, the CDR3 reads TGTGCCAGCAGTTCCCGGACAGGGGGCAACTATGGCTACACCTTC.